This T cell receptor (beta chain) was sequenced for a study of blood T cell repertoires in COVID-19. The CDR3 is 15 amino acids. Per the authors' pipeline: Amplification of reference gene primers provided the estimated nucleated cell counts. Data came from immunoSEQ multiplex PCR; TCRdb stores just in-frame clones and leaves some out. The V and J calls and clone size were taken over from that table, and D and trimming were inferred from the DNA. Here the sample spans 650,000 to 800,000 clones, 85% to 90% being singletons. This sequence originates from a woman aged 18 to 35 with acute or convalescent COVID-19. The source material was peripheral blood. The chain recombines TRBV21-1 with TRBJ1-1; TRBD1, as called in the table, went unchecked against the DNA. TRBV21-1 is deemed a pseudogene. CDR3 in DNA: TGTGCCAGCAGCACTTTACCGGGACAGGGAGAAAAAGCTTTCTTT. This sequence encodes CASSTLPGQGEKAFF.